This T cell receptor (beta chain) came from a study of blood T cells in healthy people across ages. The ends were cut back, 2 bases at V and 4 bases at J, with 15 bases in the middle. Per the germline V gene, CDR1 is DFQATT and CDR2 is SNEGSKA (reference sequence). The CDR3 is 15 amino acids. For the second PCR, which ran for roughly 6 to 11 cycles, a sample-barcoded 5' primer and a J-beta primer mix were used. MiXCR, run by TCRdb on the 5' RACE reads, gives a single entry per CDR3 protein. Among 630,000 or so distinct CDR3 sequences, about 32% were seen once, and the ten largest hold just over 15%. The sequence was obtained from a woman of 80 years or more in good health. The rearrangement links TRBV20-1 to TRBJ1-3, with TRBD1 as a possible D gene (6 bases). Sequencing was carried out using blood. CDR3 nucleotide sequence: TGCAGTGCTAGACAGACAGGATTTACAGGAAACACCATATATTTT. Protein sequence: CSARQTGFTGNTIYF.